This T cell receptor (beta chain) was sequenced during a study of cytomegalovirus exposure and HLA in healthy donors. At the level of the study: Genotyping showed roughly 81% of almost 400 donors falling in the Caucasian-associated ancestry cluster. Findings and caveats of the study: Reports credit the classifier with highly specific, highly sensitive diagnosis of cytomegalovirus status.

In its sample, this clone was seen a few times. The antigen is unknown. This same CDR3 is encoded by further DNA sequences in the sample. V lost 3 bases, J lost 5 bases, and 3 bases stayed unmatched. The CDR3 spans 14 residues. The V gene's germline CDR1 is MNHNS and CDR2 SASEGT. The PCR had 60 Vbeta and 13 Jbeta primers. Repertoires were generated with immunoSEQ multiplex PCR, while TCRdb's copy carries only in-frame clones and drops some. The data show about 150,000 clones, 70% to 80% seen once. Sequenced sample: PBMCs. The chain uses TRBV6-1 and TRBJ2-5; 10 bases map to TRBD2. The receptor was derived from a man in his fifties in good health and CMV-seropositive. CDR3 DNA: TGTGCCAGCAGTGAGTCAGCGGGAGGGGAGACCCAGTACTTC. This codes for CASSESAGGETQYF.